A single sample is the source of the 31 T cell receptor beta chains below, sequenced in a study of blood T cells in healthy people across ages. The use of a sample-barcoded 5' primer and a J-beta primer mix characterized a second PCR of 7 to 11 cycles. MiXCR, run by TCRdb on the 5' RACE reads, gives a single entry per CDR3 protein. The sample lists roughly 1.5 million distinct CDR3 sequences, approximately 43% seen once, with around 4% in the top ten. The sample consisted of blood. These TCRs come from a woman under 30 in good health.

J is TRBJ2-7 and V is TRBV4-3; TRBD1 matches at 9 bases. The CDR3 contains 19 residues. Looked up from germline, CDR1 is LGHNA and CDR2 is YSLEER. Losses at the gene ends were 3 bases for V and 0 bases for J; bases not matched to a gene: 15. CDR3 coding DNA: TGCGCCAGCAGCCATGTCCCGGGACAGGGAGTACCAAGCTCCTACGAGCAGTACTTC. It specifies CASSHVPGQGVPSSYEQYF.

This clonotype has a handful of counts. J is TRBJ2-3 and V is TRBV10-3, with D perhaps matching TRBD1 (6 bases). CDR3 length: 11 residues. V dropped 11 bases and J dropped 3 bases, with 9 bases sitting between them. Germline loops: CDR1 ENHRY, CDR2 SYGVKD. The CDR3 protein is CAARGTDTQYF. In nucleotides, the CDR3 is TGTGCCGCAAGGGGGACAGATACGCAGTATTTT.

As concerns this clonotype: A read error may account for a junction end that differs from germline. The chain employs TRBV3-1 and TRBJ2-5, with 13 nucleotides matching TRBD2. The germline CDR1 and CDR2 sequences are LGHDT and YNNKEL (reference sequence). CDR3 size: 16 residues. CDR3 residues: CASSLGTSGTQETRYF. In nucleotides, the CDR3 is TGTGCCAGCAGCCTCGGGACTAGCGGGACCCAAGAGACCCGGTACTTC.

This rearrangement joins TRBV4-3 to TRBJ2-7, with 8 nucleotides matching TRBD2. In germline, CDR1 is LGHNA, CDR2 YSLEER. V lost 0 bases and J lost 2; bases outside the gene matches: 12. CDR3 length: 18 amino acids. CDR3 sequence: CASSQDSPWVAGTYEQYF. The DNA of the CDR3 is TGCGCCAGCAGCCAAGATTCCCCCTGGGTAGCGGGGACCTACGAGCAGTACTTC.

Written as DNA, the CDR3 is TGTGCCAGCCGACTAAGGGGGCGTCGCTCCTACGAGCAGTACTTC. It specifies CASRLRGRRSYEQYF. The chain recombines TRBV5-8 with TRBJ2-7; 7 bases map to TRBD1. Trimming removed 7 bases from V and 0 bases from J; junction bases left unmatched: 10. Germline CDR1 SGHTS, CDR2 YDEGEE. This CDR3 spans 15 amino acids.

This chain links TRBV7-2 with TRBJ2-7; 10 positions match TRBD1. Germline lookup yields CDR1 SGHTA and CDR2 FQGNSA. This CDR3 spans 15 amino acids. V lost 5 bases and J lost 2; bases outside the gene matches: 6. The CDR3 sequence is CASSMTGGPPYEQYF. The CDR3 coding sequence is TGTGCCAGCAGCATGACAGGGGGCCCTCCCTACGAGCAGTACTTC.

The chain uses TRBV12-3 or TRBV12-4 and TRBJ2-7; tentatively, D is TRBD1 (6 bases). V dropped 3 bases and J dropped 12 bases, with 12 bases sitting between them. This CDR3 is built from 11 residues. The CDR3 region is CASSLGARRYF. The CDR3 bases are TGTGCCAGCAGTTTGGGGGCCCGTCGGTACTTC.

V is TRBV2 and J is TRBJ2-2; 7 bases are shared with TRBD2. The ends lost 6 bases at V and 3 bases at J; junction bases unmatched: 7. The CDR3 length is 15 residues. CDR1 and CDR2 (germline): SNHLY, FYNNEI. The CDR3 DNA sequence: TGTGCCAGCAGCCATCGGACTAGAGACACCGGGGAGCTGTTTTTT. Amino acid sequence: CASSHRTRDTGELFF.

The chain couples TRBV4-3 to TRBJ2-1, with D perhaps TRBD1 or TRBD2 (5 bases each). The CDR3 is 16 residues long. V was trimmed by 0 bases and J by 9 bases, leaving 18 bases between them. CDR1 LGHNA and CDR2 YSLEER come from the germline V gene. The CDR3 nucleotides read TGCGCCAGCAGCCAAGATTTGTCTAGTTGGGGGAGTGAGCAGTTCTTC. Its protein is CASSQDLSSWGSEQFF.

V gene TRBV4-3 combines with J gene TRBJ1-2; D is perhaps TRBD1 (5 bases). The CDR3 sequence is 15 residues long. Germline V gene lookup returns CDR1 LGHNA and CDR2 YSLEER. Trimming pared 3 bases from V and 2 bases from J, leaving 13 bases between. CDR3 in DNA: TGCGCCAGCAGCCACCGCCGCGGGGCGAACTATGGCTACACCTTC. This gives the protein CASSHRRGANYGYTF.

There are a few counts of this clonotype. This chain uses TRBV24-1 with TRBJ1-5; 8 nucleotides match TRBD1. Trimming took 5 bases from V and 1 from J; bases not matched to a gene: 3. Germline V gives CDR1 KGHDR, CDR2 SFDVKD. This CDR3 has 15 residues. The CDR3 reads CATSGTGSSNQPQHF. The DNA of the CDR3 is TGTGCCACCAGTGGGACAGGGTCGAGCAATCAGCCCCAGCATTTT.

The chain couples TRBV28 to TRBJ2-3, with D possibly called TRBD1 or TRBD2 (7 bases each). CDR3 length equals 16 residues. V was cut by 6 bases and J by 1 base, with 17 bases left in between. Per the germline V gene, CDR1 is MDHEN and CDR2 is SYDVKM. CDR3 protein: CASRRTGAGGTDTQYF. The CDR3 region has the DNA TGTGCCAGCAGAAGAACAGGGGCGGGAGGCACAGATACGCAGTATTTT.

The CDR3 region has the DNA TGCAGCGTAGATCTAGCAACTGAGCAGTTCTTC. This translates into CSVDLATEQFF. This sequence joins TRBV29-1 and TRBJ2-1, with D possibly matching TRBD2 (5 bases). The germline V gene encodes CDR1 SQVTM and CDR2 ANQGSEA. The CDR3 spans 11 residues. V was cut by 6 bases and J by 9 bases, with 12 bases left in between.

This clonotype was seen only a few times. V and J are TRBV5-1 and TRBJ2-3, with 7 positions matching TRBD1. J gave up 3 bases and V 3 bases, and 4 bases lay outside the gene matches. The germline gives CDR1 SGHRS, CDR2 YFSETQ. The CDR3 has 14 residues. CDR3 bases: TGCGCCAGCAGCTCGACAGGGCTTACAGATACGCAGTATTTT. It specifies CASSSTGLTDTQYF. The variable domain in full, completed from reference TRBV5-1 and TRBJ2-3, reads KAGVTQTPRYLIKTRGQQVTLSCSPISGHRSVSWYQQTPGQGLQFLFEYFSETQRNKGNFPGRFSGRQFSNSRSEMNVSTLELGDSALYLCASSSTGLTDTQYFGPGTRLTVL.

The rearrangement uses TRBV6-6 and TRBJ2-1, with D possibly matching TRBD2 (5 bases). Germline V gives CDR1 MNHNY, CDR2 SVGAGI (reference sequence). The CDR3 is 16 residues long. Trimming left V 6 bases short and J 1 base short, with 16 bases between. The CDR3 DNA reads as TGTGCCAGCAGCCCTCCTGCCGGGATTTCCTACAATGAGCAGTTCTTC. Translated, it gives CASSPPAGISYNEQFF.

The gene calls are TRBV4-3 and TRBJ2-1; 8 positions agree with TRBD2. This CDR3 has 15 residues. J was trimmed by 3 bases and V by 3 bases; bases with no gene match: 4. Germline values: CDR1 LGHNA, CDR2 YSLEER. The DNA of the CDR3 is TGCGCCAGCAGCCAGCAAACTAGCGGCTACAATGAGCAGTTCTTC. Translating gives CASSQQTSGYNEQFF.

The chain has TRBV24-1 and TRBJ2-5; 8 nucleotides match TRBD1. With the DNA end fitting TRBJ2-7 better, the J assignment may be wrong. The CDR3 runs 12 residues. Germline CDR1 KGHDR, CDR2 SFDVKD. CDR3 sequence reads: CATSRTGCEQYF. CDR3 nucleotide sequence: TGTGCCACCAGCCGGACAGGGTGCGAGCAGTACTTC.

This clonotype has a handful of counts. The chain uses TRBV20-1 and TRBJ1-4; D remains ambiguous. The V and J ends lost 6 bases and 0 bases respectively, with 11 bases between them. Germline-derived CDR1 and CDR2 are DFQATT and SNEGSKA (reference sequence). This CDR3 is built from 14 residues. This chain's CDR3 is CSAPDGATNEKLFF. CDR3 DNA sequence: TGCAGTGCCCCAGATGGTGCAACTAATGAAAAACTGTTTTTT.

V gene TRBV20-1 combines with J gene TRBJ2-1; 8 positions match TRBD2. This CDR3 region has 14 residues. Losses at the gene ends were 3 bases for V and 6 bases for J; bases not matched to a gene: 7. CDR1 and CDR2 from the germline V gene are DFQATT and SNEGSKA (reference sequence). CDR3 sequence: CSASISGDPNEQFF. In DNA, the CDR3 is TGCAGTGCTAGTATTAGCGGGGACCCCAATGAGCAGTTCTTC.

A note on this clonotype: A much larger clone lies one base from this, so it may be a read error. This sequence joins TRBV12-3 or TRBV12-4 and TRBJ2-1; D ambiguous. The V end lost 2 bases, the J end lost 5 bases, and 4 bases lay between the germline ends. The length of the CDR3 is 12 residues. CDR3 sequence: CASSLRHNEQFF. CDR3 DNA sequence: TGTGCCAGCAGTTTACGCCACAATGAGCAGTTCTTC.

The chain carries TRBV24-1 and TRBJ2-3; the D is unclear. From germline, CDR1 is KGHDR and CDR2 SFDVKD. The CDR3 is 14 amino acids. V was pared by 3 bases and J by 2 bases, with 8 bases between. The CDR3 region has the DNA TGTGCCACCAGTGATCCGCGCTCCACAGATACGCAGTATTTT. It codes for CATSDPRSTDTQYF.

The chain carries TRBV7-2 and TRBJ1-1; D unclear. Per germline, CDR1 SGHTA and CDR2 FQGNSA. Trimming stripped 1 base from V and 8 bases from J, with 8 bases between. The CDR3 is 12 amino acids. The CDR3 sequence: CASSLVLGEAFF. The CDR3 DNA sequence: TGTGCCAGCAGCTTAGTTTTGGGAGAAGCTTTCTTT.

This clonotype was found a few times. The chain couples TRBV20-1 to TRBJ1-4; TRBD1 is a possible D gene (5 bases). Germline assignment: CDR1 DFQATT and CDR2 SNEGSKA (reference sequence). Trimming took off 3 bases at V and 3 bases at J, with 17 bases between the two ends. This CDR3 comprises 16 residues. The CDR3 nucleotides are TGCAGTGCTAGGCTACCTCCGGGACTTCCTAATGAAAAACTGTTTTTT. The encoded protein is CSARLPPGLPNEKLFF.

There are a few counts of this clonotype. The chain couples TRBV18 to TRBJ1-1; D remains ambiguous. Per the germline V gene, CDR1 is KGHSH and CDR2 is LQKENI. This CDR3 spans 13 amino acids. Trimming cost V 6 bases and J 4 bases, with 12 bases left between them. CDR3 region: CASSPGSGTEAFF. In DNA, the CDR3 is TGTGCCAGCTCCCCGGGGTCCGGCACTGAAGCTTTCTTT.

This clonotype came up many times. The CDR3 is CASSRSRRGTDYGYTF. Here the CDR3 DNA reads TGTGCCAGCAGCAGATCAAGGAGGGGAACGGACTATGGCTACACCTTC. The chain joins TRBV7-9 to TRBJ1-2; the D gene is possibly TRBD1 (5 bases). The CDR3 is 16 residues long. Germline CDR1 SEHNR, CDR2 FQNEAQ (reference sequence). The V end lost 5 bases, the J end lost 3 bases, and 19 bases lay between the germline ends.

V is TRBV4-3 and J is TRBJ2-2, with 7 bases that match TRBD2. The germline V gene encodes CDR1 LGHNA and CDR2 YSLEER. This CDR3 contains 17 residues. Trimming cost V 2 bases and J 1 base; bases outside gene matches: 7. Here the CDR3 reads CASSQTLGGRNTGELFF. DNA of the CDR3: TGCGCCAGCAGCCAAACCTTGGGCGGGAGGAACACCGGGGAGCTGTTTTTT.

The rearrangement joins TRBV20-1 to TRBJ2-7; D is uncertain. CDR1 and CDR2 (germline): DFQATT, SNEGSKA (reference sequence). V was cut by 7 bases and J by 6 bases, with 16 bases left in between. The CDR3 consists of 12 residues. The CDR3 protein is CSVTPGVIEQYF. In DNA, the CDR3 is TGCAGTGTCACCCCGGGCGTAATCGAGCAGTACTTC.

This clonotype came up a few times. The gene calls are TRBV6-5 and TRBJ2-6; a possible D gene is TRBD1 (5 bases). The length of the CDR3 is 19 residues. V shed 2 bases and J shed 0 bases, with 17 bases lying between them. Germline CDR1 and CDR2: MNHEY and SVGAGI. The CDR3 loop reads CASSYPDSSLYSGANVLTF. Written as DNA, the CDR3 is TGTGCCAGCAGTTACCCTGACAGCTCCCTCTACTCTGGGGCCAACGTCCTGACTTTC.

Regarding this clonotype: At one end, the junction sequence differs from germline, possibly due to a read error. The J gene is TRBJ2-5, the V gene TRBV7-6, with D maybe TRBD2 (5 bases). This CDR3 is 13 amino acids long. From germline, CDR1 is SGHVS and CDR2 FNYEAQ. CDR3 coding DNA: TGTGCCAGCAGCCTGAGAGGGCAAGAGGCCCAGTACTTC. Residues: CASSLRGQEAQYF.

This clonotype was detected a few times. The rearrangement links TRBV20-1 to TRBJ2-7; D is unclear. CDR3 length equals 17 residues. Trimming stripped 1 base from V and 3 bases from J, with 22 bases between. Germline V gene data show CDR1 as DFQATT and CDR2 as SNEGSKA (reference sequence). CDR3 DNA sequence: TGCAGTGCTAGAGGATTTGCGTTGGACCGTCACTACTACGAGCAGTACTTC. Protein sequence: CSARGFALDRHYYEQYF.

The chain joins TRBV7-2 to TRBJ1-2; D is undetermined. CDR1 and CDR2 from the germline V gene are SGHTA and FQGNSA. Trimming pared 1 base from V and 7 bases from J, leaving 7 bases between. CDR3 size: 12 residues. The CDR3 protein is CASSLEDRGYTF. Written as DNA, the CDR3 is TGTGCCAGCAGCTTAGAGGACCGTGGCTACACCTTC.